The 24 T cell receptor beta chains presented below share a single source sample, sequenced in a study of blood T cell repertoires in COVID-19. Here immunoSEQ multiplex PCR was the method, and the copy in TCRdb shows in-frame clones only, minus some. The sample has 95,000 to 150,000 clones, roughly 78% seen once. The sample was peripheral blood. These receptor sequences come from a man in his 60s with active or convalescent COVID-19.

The CDR3 nucleotides are TGTGCCAGCAGGGGGAGTTTTCCCCATCAGCCCCAGCATTTT. This sequence encodes CASRGSFPHQPQHF. The chain recombines TRBV28 with TRBJ1-5; D is unresolved. Germline V gene data show CDR1 as MDHEN and CDR2 as SYDVKM. The CDR3 runs to 14 residues. V dropped 6 bases and J dropped 5 bases, with 14 bases sitting between them.

The chain combines TRBV5-1 with TRBJ2-5; 7 bases match TRBD2. V trimming: 0 bases; J trimming: 2 bases; junction bases outside the gene matches: 7. Germline loops: CDR1 SGHRS, CDR2 YFSETQ. The CDR3 is 16 residues long. The CDR3 loop is CASSLGGFGGQETQYF. CDR3 sequence (DNA): TGCGCCAGCAGCTTGGGCGGTTTCGGGGGGCAAGAGACCCAGTACTTC.

The chain has TRBV19 and TRBJ2-6; 7 positions match TRBD1. The germline V gene encodes CDR1 LNHDA and CDR2 SQIVND (reference sequence). The CDR3 length is 18 residues. V was clipped by 3 bases and J by 1 base; unmatched bases: 9. The CDR3 loop reads CASSIGHRGTSGANVLTF. The CDR3 nucleotides are TGTGCCAGTAGTATTGGGCACAGGGGTACGTCTGGGGCCAACGTCCTGACTTTC.

This clone has only a few counts. Other DNA sequences within the sample encode an identical CDR3. This chain connects TRBV15 to TRBJ1-1; 7 bases map to TRBD1. Germline-derived CDR1 and CDR2 are LNHNV and YYDKDF (reference sequence). The CDR3 totals 15 residues. Unmatched junction bases numbered 6, after V lost 3 bases and J lost 2 bases. The CDR3 spells CATSRLRQGNTEAFF. As DNA, the CDR3 is TGTGCCACCAGCAGGCTCAGACAGGGAAACACTGAAGCTTTCTTT.

The genes are TRBV28 and TRBJ2-7; 9 positions match TRBD1. Trimming at V came to 3 bases and at J to 7 bases, leaving 7 bases not matched to a gene. Germline-derived CDR1 and CDR2 are MDHEN and SYDVKM. This CDR3 is 14 amino acids long. This chain's CDR3 is CASSLTGGTGEQYF. The CDR3 DNA reads as TGTGCCAGCAGTTTGACAGGGGGAACTGGGGAGCAGTACTTC.

The genes are TRBV12-3 or TRBV12-4 and TRBJ1-2; D call uncertain. Trimming left V 5 bases short and J 4 bases short, with 8 bases between. This CDR3 comprises 12 residues. CDR3 residues: CASSREGYGYTF. In DNA form, the CDR3 reads TGTGCCAGCAGTCGGGAAGGCTATGGCTACACCTTC.

This clone was counted between two and nine times. This chain uses TRBV5-1 with TRBJ2-2; possible D gene TRBD2, 6 bases. Trimming took off 2 bases at V and 1 base at J, with 9 bases between the two ends. Looked up from germline, CDR1 is SGHRS and CDR2 is YFSETQ. The CDR3 runs to 15 residues. Here the CDR3 DNA reads TGCGCCAGCAGCTTACGGGAGAAGAACACCGGGGAGCTGTTTTTT. It encodes CASSLREKNTGELFF.

This clone was observed once. The genes are TRBV2 and TRBJ2-5; D is perhaps TRBD1 (5 bases). The V end was cut by 8 bases, the J end by 7 bases, with 11 bases between. CDR3 length equals 11 residues. Germline V lookup: CDR1 SNHLY, CDR2 FYNNEI. The CDR3 region has the DNA TGTGCCAGCGTGGGCACAGGGACCCAGTACTTC. It translates to CASVGTGTQYF. Full variable domain (rest looked up from reference TRBV2 and TRBJ2-5): EPEVTQTPSHQVTQMGQEVILRCVPISNHLYFYWYRQILGQKVEFLVSFYNNEISEKSEIFDDQFSVERPDGSNFTLKIRSTKLEDSAMYFCASVGTGTQYFGPGTRLLVL.

The chain has TRBV11-3 and TRBJ2-6; possibly TRBD2 for D (7 bases). The V end was cut by 5 bases, the J end by 0 bases, with 14 bases between. There are 17 residues in the CDR3. CDR1 is SGHNT, CDR2 YENEEA, per germline. Written as DNA, the CDR3 is TGTGCCAGCAGCCCCGACGGGGGGCTCTCTGGGGCCAACGTCCTGACTTTC. Translating it yields CASSPDGGLSGANVLTF.

The J gene is TRBJ2-3, the V gene TRBV14; tentative D call: TRBD2 (6 bases). V lost 1 base to trimming and J lost 2 bases, with 16 bases between them. The CDR3 has 17 amino acids. In germline, CDR1 is SGHDN, CDR2 FVKESK. CDR3 protein: CASSQAAGSGYTDTQYF. CDR3 coding DNA: TGTGCCAGCAGCCAAGCCGCCGGGAGCGGCTACACAGATACGCAGTATTTT.

The rearrangement links TRBV28 to TRBJ1-2; 9 nucleotides match TRBD1. V lost 6 bases, J lost 4 bases, and 9 bases stayed unmatched. This CDR3 region has 15 residues. Germline V gives CDR1 MDHEN, CDR2 SYDVKM. The CDR3: CASSLGGDRVYGYTF. The CDR3 nucleotides are TGTGCCAGCAGCCTAGGGGGGGACAGGGTCTATGGCTACACCTTC.

This clone has more than one count but fewer than ten. The chain carries TRBV5-1 and TRBJ2-7; TRBD2 matches at 9 bases. CDR1 SGHRS and CDR2 YFSETQ come from the germline V gene. Trimming at V came to 3 bases and at J to 4 bases, leaving 2 bases not matched to a gene. This CDR3 comprises 13 residues. The CDR3 region has the DNA TGCGCCAGCAGCTCCCTAGCGGGGTACGAGCAGTACTTC. Translating it yields CASSSLAGYEQYF.

The gene calls are TRBV5-6 and TRBJ2-7, with 8 bases aligning to TRBD2. Trimming cost V 1 base and J 2 bases; bases outside gene matches: 2. The CDR3 runs 14 residues. Germline CDR1 SGHDT, CDR2 YYEEEE. In nucleotides, the CDR3 is TGTGCCAGCAGCTTGATTAGCGGGGCCTACGAGCAGTACTTC. Protein: CASSLISGAYEQYF.

This chain uses TRBV7-2 with TRBJ2-4; TRBD1 is a possible D gene (6 bases). Germline V gene sequence: CDR1 SGHTA, CDR2 FQGNSA. V was shortened by 1 base and J by 0 bases, with 7 bases between the two germline ends. CDR3 length equals 15 residues. CDR3 coding DNA: TGTGCCAGCAGCTTAGACAGGGCAGCCAAAAACATTCAGTACTTC. Its protein is CASSLDRAAKNIQYF.

The V and J genes are TRBV12-3 or TRBV12-4 and TRBJ1-4; 9 positions match TRBD1. The CDR3 length is 12 residues. Trimming removed 8 bases from V and 7 bases from J; junction bases left unmatched: 2. The CDR3 nucleotides are TGTGCCAGCGGGACAGGGACTGAAAAACTGTTTTTT. Encoded protein: CASGTGTEKLFF.

The chain carries TRBV7-9 and TRBJ1-2; D unclear. V lost 8 bases, J lost 10 bases, and 8 bases lay in between. The germline gives CDR1 SEHNR, CDR2 FQNEAQ (reference sequence). This CDR3 is 9 amino acids long. CDR3 loop: CASEQNYTF. The CDR3 DNA reads as TGTGCCAGCGAGCAAAACTACACCTTC.

The chain uses TRBV29-1 and TRBJ2-7; 7 bases agree with TRBD2. Losses at the gene ends were 1 base for V and 7 bases for J; bases not matched to a gene: 7. The V gene's germline CDR1 is SQVTM and CDR2 ANQGSEA. This CDR3 comprises 13 residues. CDR3 region: CSVEAGGSGEQYF. The DNA of the CDR3 is TGCAGCGTTGAAGCGGGGGGTTCGGGGGAGCAGTACTTC.

The chain's CDR3 is CASSLPQYTGANVLTF. CDR3 nucleotides: TGCGCCAGCAGCTTACCTCAGTACACTGGGGCCAACGTCCTGACTTTC. The V call is TRBV5-1, the J call TRBJ2-6; no clear D. Germline V CDR1 and CDR2: SGHRS, YFSETQ. The V and J ends lost 2 bases and 2 bases respectively, with 11 bases between them. The CDR3 length is 16 residues.

J is TRBJ2-7 and V is TRBV6-2 or TRBV6-3; TRBD2 might be the D (6 bases). Per the germline V gene, CDR1 is MNHEY and CDR2 is SVGEGT. This CDR3 is 14 amino acids long. Trimming cost V 0 bases and J 3 bases, with 9 bases left between them. Here the CDR3 DNA reads TGTGCCAGCAGTTACTCTCCCGGGAGCTACGAGCAGTACTTC. Translating gives CASSYSPGSYEQYF.

This clone was picked up many times. V usage is TRBV11-2 and J usage is TRBJ1-5; D is perhaps TRBD1 (6 bases). The V gene's germline CDR1 is SGHAT and CDR2 FQNNGV. Trimming removed 5 bases from V and 0 bases from J, with 11 bases in between. There are 15 residues in the CDR3. CDR3 in DNA: TGTGCCAGCAGCCCTACAGGGCTTAGCAATCAGCCCCAGCATTTT. Protein sequence: CASSPTGLSNQPQHF.

This chain connects TRBV30 to TRBJ2-5, with D unclear. V dropped 0 bases and J dropped 6 bases, with 8 bases sitting between them. The CDR3 covers 12 residues. Germline CDR1 is GTSNPN and CDR2 is SVGIG (reference sequence). CDR3 region: CAWSVAMKTQYF. CDR3 DNA sequence: TGTGCCTGGAGTGTAGCCATGAAGACCCAGTACTTC.

A single count supports this clone. CDR3 nucleotides: TGTGCCAGCAGCCCGGGACTAGGGAACACCGGGGAGCTGTTTTTT. It specifies CASSPGLGNTGELFF. The chain links TRBV7-3 to TRBJ2-2; 8 bases fit TRBD2. Unmatched junction bases numbered 3, after V lost 5 bases and J lost 1 base. Germline CDR1 reads SGHTA; CDR2 reads FQGTGA. The CDR3 sequence is 15 residues long. Full variable domain (missing parts from reference TRBV7-3 and TRBJ2-2): GAGVSQTPSNKVTEKGKYVELRCDPISGHTALYWYRQSLGQGPEFLIYFQGTGAADDSGLPNDRFFAVRPEGSVSTLKIQRTERGDSAVYLCASSPGLGNTGELFFGEGSRLTVL.

This chain connects TRBV6-2 or TRBV6-3 to TRBJ1-1; D is uncertain. CDR3 length: 12 amino acids. V lost 2 bases and J lost 4, with 5 bases in between. From germline, CDR1 is MNHEY and CDR2 SVGEGT. The CDR3 is CASSYAFTEAFF. The CDR3 nucleotides read TGTGCCAGCAGTTACGCGTTCACTGAAGCTTTCTTT.

The chain couples TRBV27 to TRBJ2-7; TRBD1 agrees at 8 bases. The junction had 9 bases not matched to a gene; V was cut back by 6 bases and J by 2 bases. Per germline, CDR1 MNHEY and CDR2 SMNVEV (reference sequence). There are 15 residues in the CDR3. CDR3 protein: CASSPRQGRPYEQYF. CDR3 coding DNA: TGTGCCAGCAGCCCTCGACAGGGGCGACCCTACGAGCAGTACTTC.